This T cell receptor beta chain was obtained from a study of blood T cell repertoires in COVID-19. With 2 bases removed from V and 0 bases from J, the gap between germline ends came to 7 bases. CDR1 and CDR2 (germline): SEHNR, FQNEAQ (reference sequence). This CDR3 comprises 14 residues. Data came from immunoSEQ multiplex PCR; TCRdb stores just in-frame clones and leaves some out. The table shows roughly 230,000 clones, with almost 85% occurring only once. V usage is TRBV7-9 and J usage is TRBJ1-1; D is ambiguous. The sequenced sample was peripheral blood. The receptor's source is a man aged 45-65 years with COVID-19, enrolled during active disease. As DNA, the CDR3 is TGTGCCAGCAGCTTAAGAGGGATGAACACTGAAGCTTTCTTT. Encoded protein: CASSLRGMNTEAFF.